This entry lists 16 T cell receptor beta chains sequenced from one sample in a study of blood T cell repertoires in COVID-19. TCRdb keeps only in-frame clones here, not all; method: immunoSEQ multiplex PCR. The repertoire holds under 300,000 clones, about 88% seen once, with under 9% in the top ten. The sequenced sample consisted of peripheral blood. These receptors all come from a woman in her sixties or seventies with active or convalescent COVID-19.

The V gene is TRBV7-9, the J gene TRBJ2-1, with 8 bases fitting TRBD2. This CDR3 comprises 13 residues. V shed 5 bases and J 8 bases; nucleotides not matched to a gene: 5. CDR1 and CDR2 (germline): SEHNR, FQNEAQ (reference sequence). CDR3 DNA sequence: TGTGCCAGCAGCCAAAGCGGGGGATATGAGCAGTTCTTC. Protein sequence: CASSQSGGYEQFF.

The gene calls are TRBV7-8 and TRBJ2-7; TRBD2 agrees at 10 bases. V was clipped by 7 bases and J by 5 bases; unmatched bases: 11. The CDR3 covers 15 residues. CDR1 is SGHVS and CDR2 is FQNEAQ in the germline V gene. Here the CDR3 DNA reads TGTGCCAGCAACCACCCTGCTAGCGGGAGAAACGAGCAGTACTTC. This encodes CASNHPASGRNEQYF.

The rearrangement uses TRBV18 and TRBJ1-3; D not resolved. CDR3 size: 16 residues. CDR1 and CDR2 from the germline V gene are KGHSH and LQKENI. Trimming pared 3 bases from V and 0 bases from J, leaving 12 bases between. The CDR3: CASSPSTPSSGNTIYF. DNA of the CDR3: TGTGCCAGCTCACCTTCCACACCCAGCTCTGGAAACACCATATATTTT.

This chain uses TRBV27 with TRBJ1-4; D remains unclear. CDR1 is MNHEY, CDR2 SMNVEV, per germline (reference sequence). V lost 2 bases and J lost 8, with 12 bases in between. The CDR3 length is 14 residues. The CDR3 DNA reads as TGTGCCAGCAGTTTAGACCGGAGAGCCGAAAAACTGTTTTTT. This gives the protein CASSLDRRAEKLFF.

This sequence joins TRBV21-1 and TRBJ2-1; the DNA was not used to check the table's D call, TRBD2. TRBV21-1 is listed as a pseudogene. CDR3 length: 17 residues. CDR3 sequence (DNA): TGTGCCAGCAGCAAGTTGGCAGGGAGGGGGACGGGGAATGAGCAGTTCTTC. Its protein product is CASSKLAGRGTGNEQFF.

V is TRBV19 and J is TRBJ2-5, with 7 bases matching TRBD1. The CDR3 spans 15 residues. V was clipped by 6 bases and J by 0 bases; unmatched bases: 7. Germline V lookup: CDR1 LNHDA, CDR2 SQIVND (reference sequence). CDR3 amino acids: CASSSSGTDQETQYF. The DNA of the CDR3 is TGTGCCAGTAGCTCATCCGGGACAGACCAAGAGACCCAGTACTTC.

This sequence joins TRBV12-3 or TRBV12-4 and TRBJ2-1; the D is unclear. CDR3 length: 13 residues. Trimming took off 7 bases at V and 6 bases at J, with 13 bases between the two ends. The CDR3 loop reads CASTRSGPNEQFF. CDR3 DNA: TGTGCCAGCACCCGATCGGGTCCCAATGAGCAGTTCTTC.

V is TRBV19 and J is TRBJ1-4; 10 nucleotides agree with TRBD1. Germline CDR1 and CDR2: LNHDA and SQIVND (reference sequence). The CDR3 covers 16 residues. J gave up 10 bases and V 3 bases, and 11 bases lay outside the gene matches. This CDR3 is CASSIRSGTGVVKLFF. As DNA, the CDR3 is TGTGCCAGTAGTATCCGATCCGGGACAGGGGTGGTAAAACTGTTTTTT.

As to this clone: At the DNA level, this CDR3 is encoded by other sequences in the same sample as well. V gene TRBV7-2 combines with J gene TRBJ2-7, with TRBD2 matching 8 bases. Unmatched junction bases numbered 7, after V lost 5 bases and J lost 1 base. CDR1 SGHTA and CDR2 FQGNSA come from the germline V gene. The CDR3 extends over 15 amino acids. The chain's CDR3 is CASSPSGGSSYEQYF. The CDR3 bases are TGTGCCAGCAGCCCGAGCGGGGGTTCTTCCTACGAGCAGTACTTC.

The CDR3 coding sequence is TGTGCCAGCAGCTCCAGGGGGAGCGGACCCCTCCACTTT. As protein: CASSSRGSGPLHF. The chain uses TRBV11-3 and TRBJ1-6, with TRBD1 identical over 7 bases. Germline V CDR1 and CDR2: SGHNT, YENEEA. The CDR3 runs 13 residues. The trim removed 4 bases at V and 12 bases at J, leaving 6 bases unmatched.

V is TRBV7-2 and J is TRBJ2-5; 12 positions match TRBD2. The CDR3 is 16 amino acids. CDR1 and CDR2 (germline): SGHTA, FQGNSA. Trimming took 3 bases from V and 3 from J; bases not matched to a gene: 5. The CDR3 DNA reads TGTGCCAGCAGCTTGTCTAGCGGGGGGGCCAAAGAGACCCAGTACTTC. It specifies CASSLSSGGAKETQYF. The full variable domain, completed using reference TRBV7-2 and TRBJ2-5, is GAGVSQSPSNKVTEKGKDVELRCDPISGHTALYWYRQSLGQGLEFLIYFQGNSAPDKSGLPSDRFSAERTGGSVSTLTIQRTQQEDSAVYLCASSLSSGGAKETQYFGPGTRLLVL.

This clone was detected only once. This rearrangement joins TRBV18 to TRBJ2-3; D call uncertain. The V gene's germline CDR1 is KGHSH and CDR2 LQKENI. Trimming took 2 bases from V and 2 from J, leaving 5 bases between them. The CDR3 has 13 residues. Written as DNA, the CDR3 is TGTGCCAGCTCACCAGGGCCCACAGATACGCAGTATTTT. Translating gives CASSPGPTDTQYF.

The table lists this clone with a count of one. Distinct nucleotide sequences in the sample also encode this CDR3. The chain's CDR3 is CASSYGQLYGYTF. The CDR3 DNA sequence: TGTGCCAGCAGTTACGGACAGCTCTATGGCTACACCTTC. V and J are TRBV6-2 or TRBV6-3 and TRBJ1-2; TRBD1 might be the D (6 bases). Germline loops: CDR1 MNHEY, CDR2 SVGEGT. The V end lost 2 bases, the J end lost 4 bases, and 8 bases lay between the germline ends. CDR3 length: 13 amino acids.

The genes are TRBV12-3 or TRBV12-4 and TRBJ1-6; no definite D call. Trimming took 2 bases from V and 11 from J, leaving 7 bases between them. There are 12 residues in the CDR3. Here the CDR3 reads CASSLSGTPLHF. DNA of the CDR3: TGTGCCAGCAGTTTAAGCGGAACACCCCTCCACTTT.

The genes are TRBV4-3 and TRBJ1-2; 9 bases are shared with TRBD1. Germline CDR1 is LGHNA and CDR2 is YSLEER. V was clipped by 0 bases and J by 4 bases; unmatched bases: 3. CDR3 length equals 15 residues. CDR3 bases: TGCGCCAGCAGCCAAGATAAGACAGGGGGCTATGGCTACACCTTC. Translation: CASSQDKTGGYGYTF.

The V gene is TRBV6-2 or TRBV6-3, the J gene TRBJ2-7; D uncertain. Germline V gene sequence: CDR1 MNHEY, CDR2 SVGEGT. The ends were cut back, 5 bases at V and 2 bases at J, with 7 bases in the middle. The CDR3 runs 12 residues. CDR3 loop: CASSDNAYEQYF. The CDR3 bases are TGTGCCAGCAGTGACAACGCCTACGAGCAGTACTTC.